The clone carrying this TCR beta chain was counted at least ten times. This specimen comes from a study of human T cells and chemical hapten exposure. Study as a whole: Upper back patch tests used 0.01% DPC, scored after 6 days.

Trimming took 4 bases from V and 3 from J; bases not matched to a gene: 8. CDR3 size: 16 residues. Germline assignment: CDR1 SGHVS and CDR2 FNYEAQ. The time point here: patch test 1, 2 weeks after DPC sensitization. Treatment defined: therapeutic diphenylcyclopropenone sensitization with weekly scalp DPC. MiXCR, applied by TCRdb to the RACE reads, yields one record per CDR3 protein. This table holds around 160,000 distinct CDR3 sequences, 14% found once. The clonotype originates from a woman aged 25 to 45 with alopecia areata. Some clones in this sample may be carry-over from other donors' samples. Material: whole blood, obtained in connection with sensitization to the hapten diphenylcyclopropenone (DPC). This rearrangement joins TRBV7-6 to TRBJ2-7; 11 positions match TRBD2. CDR3 loop: CASSSTSGGPFYEQYF. As DNA, the CDR3 is TGTGCCAGCAGCTCTACTAGCGGGGGCCCCTTCTACGAGCAGTACTTC.